The following is a TCR beta chain sequence with its context. A much larger clonotype is one base distant, so this may be a read error. This entry belongs to a study of T cells in Graves' hyperthyroidism and ophthalmopathy. Amplified TCR beta CDR3 regions derived from RNA transcripts. Using the HTBI primer set, a first-round RT-PCR was run on the TCR CDR3. TCRdb reanalysed the multiplex PCR reads using MiXCR and keeps one entry per CDR3 protein. The table has 330,000 or so distinct CDR3 sequences, roughly 19% seen once. Germline-derived CDR1 and CDR2 are SGHAT and FQNNGV. V dropped 7 bases and J dropped 8; count of bases not matched to a gene: 14. CDR3 size: 17 residues.

The J gene is TRBJ2-1, the V gene TRBV11-2; 13 nucleotides line up with TRBD2. The sample was blood. This clonotype was sampled from a middle-aged man with Graves' ophthalmopathy. The CDR3 bases are TGTGCCAGCAACCCAATAGGGACTAGCGGGGCCCCCGATGAGCAGTTCTTC. It translates to CASNPIGTSGAPDEQFF.